The 10 T cell receptor beta chains in this list originate from one sample, sequenced in a study of T cells in Graves' hyperthyroidism and ophthalmopathy. TCR beta CDR3 regions were amplified from RNA transcripts. First-round RT-PCR targeting the TCR CDR3 was performed with the HTBI primer set. TCRdb redid the calling of the multiplex PCR reads with MiXCR, one entry per CDR3 protein. The table has some 600,000 distinct CDR3 sequences, 11% to 15% seen once. Sequenced sample: blood. The receptors here all came from a young woman with Graves' hyperthyroidism that later progressed to Graves' ophthalmopathy.

This sequence joins TRBV5-6 and TRBJ2-1; 7 nucleotides line up with TRBD1. J gave up 4 bases and V 2 bases, and 6 bases lay outside the gene matches. Germline-derived CDR1 and CDR2 are SGHDT and YYEEEE. The CDR3 consists of 15 residues. In DNA form, the CDR3 reads TGTGCCAGCAGCTTTACAGGGGCAGGGTACAATGAGCAGTTCTTC. Translated: CASSFTGAGYNEQFF.

The table lists this clonotype with many counts. The chain uses TRBV6-1 and TRBJ2-7; 7 nucleotides align to TRBD1. In germline, CDR1 is MNHNS, CDR2 SASEGT. This CDR3 is 11 amino acids long. J was trimmed by 6 bases and V by 6 bases; bases with no gene match: 2. DNA of the CDR3: TGTGCCAGCAGGCGACAGGGCGAGCAGTACTTC. This gives the protein CASRRQGEQYF.

This clonotype was counted many times. The J gene is TRBJ1-4, the V gene TRBV30; D possibly corresponds to TRBD1 (5 bases). The CDR3 extends over 12 amino acids. Germline V gene lookup returns CDR1 GTSNPN and CDR2 SVGIG (reference sequence). CDR3 loop: CIGGTTNEKLFF. The CDR3 DNA follows: TGTATCGGGGGGACGACTAATGAAAAACTGTTTTTT.

This chain links TRBV3-1 with TRBJ1-1; D is possibly TRBD1 (5 bases). The CDR3 contains 17 residues. The germline CDR1 and CDR2 sequences are LGHDT and YNNKEL (reference sequence). The V and J ends lost 0 bases and 5 bases respectively, with 19 bases between them. The CDR3 spells CASSQDDGDEWVTEAFF. In nucleotides, the CDR3 is TGTGCCAGCAGCCAAGACGATGGGGACGAGTGGGTGACTGAAGCTTTCTTT.

The CDR3 region is CSARAAGGNTIYF. The CDR3 bases are TGCAGTGCCCGGGCCGCCGGCGGAAACACCATATATTTT. The chain has TRBV20-1 and TRBJ1-3; D call uncertain. CDR1 is DFQATT, CDR2 SNEGSKA, per germline (reference sequence). V lost 6 bases to trimming and J lost 4 bases, with 13 bases between them. This CDR3 is 13 amino acids long.

This clonotype appeared many times. The chain uses TRBV12-5 and TRBJ1-1; 7 nucleotides align to TRBD1. This CDR3 is 20 amino acids long. V dropped 0 bases and J dropped 0; count of bases not matched to a gene: 16. The germline gives CDR1 LGHNT, CDR2 FRNRAP. The CDR3 DNA follows: TGTGCTAGTGGTTTGGTCCTCAGCACACAGGGGCGGGTTATGAACACTGAAGCTTTCTTT. Translated, it gives CASGLVLSTQGRVMNTEAFF.

This clonotype was seen repeatedly, ten times or more. The chain employs TRBV7-3 and TRBJ2-2, with D maybe TRBD2 (5 bases). The V gene's germline CDR1 is SGHTA and CDR2 FQGTGA. V lost 1 base and J lost 7, with 13 bases in between. The CDR3 spans 15 residues. CDR3 loop: CASSLNEGRVGELFF. The CDR3 DNA reads TGTGCCAGCAGCTTAAATGAGGGAAGGGTCGGGGAGCTGTTTTTT.

The chain is built from TRBV28 and TRBJ2-4, with D tentatively TRBD2 (5 bases). Per germline, CDR1 MDHEN and CDR2 SYDVKM. This CDR3 is 17 amino acids long. Trimming removed 7 bases at V and 2 bases at J, with 21 bases between. CDR3 in amino acids: CASNVYGILLPKNIQYF. Here the CDR3 DNA reads TGTGCCAGCAATGTCTACGGGATTCTACTTCCCAAAAACATTCAGTACTTC.

This clonotype was detected ten times or more. The chain has TRBV10-3 and TRBJ2-7; 7 nucleotides line up with TRBD1. V shed 6 bases, J shed 2 bases, and the junction held 4 bases outside the gene matches. CDR3 length equals 13 residues. CDR1 is ENHRY and CDR2 is SYGVKD in the germline V gene. This CDR3 reads CAISPTGTYEQYF. CDR3 DNA sequence: TGTGCCATCAGCCCGACAGGGACCTACGAGCAGTACTTC.

As concerns this clonotype: A much larger clone differs from this one at a single base, so this may be a read error. This chain joins TRBV14 and TRBJ2-7; tentatively, D is TRBD1 (7 bases). The germline gives CDR1 SGHDN, CDR2 FVKESK. Trimming took 5 bases from V and 3 from J, leaving 17 bases between them. This CDR3 is 15 amino acids long. The CDR3 spells CASSVGGQSFYEQYF. As DNA, the CDR3 is TGTGCCAGCAGCGTCGGGGGACAGTCCTTCTACGAGCAGTACTTC.